This T cell receptor beta chain was observed in a study of cytomegalovirus exposure and HLA in healthy donors. Study details: Earlier findings included some 100 million unique TCR beta sequences obtained from 180 million or so T cells. Study-level results: CMV serostatus was the only immune exposure information that was available.

The ends were cut back, 6 bases at V and 2 bases at J, with 7 bases in the middle. CDR1 and CDR2 (germline): LGHNT, FRNRAP. There are 12 residues in the CDR3. The donors, nominally healthy at sampling, likely had unrecorded immune exposures. The PCR was carried out with 60 Vbeta primers and 13 Jbeta primers. Profiling relied on immunoSEQ multiplex PCR, and the TCRdb table lists in-frame clones only, not all of them. This repertoire shows 100,000 to 150,000 clones, less than 90% found once; its top ten account for about 19%. In the case of this clone: Its specificity is unknown.

The clonotype comes from a man between 18 and 35 years old in good health and CMV-seropositive. The sequenced material came from PBMCs. V gene TRBV12-5 combines with J gene TRBJ1-1, with D uncertain. In DNA form, the CDR3 reads TGTGCTAGTGGCCTTACTAACACTGAAGCTTTCTTT. This translates into CASGLTNTEAFF. The variable domain in full, with the rest retrieved from reference TRBV12-5 and TRBJ1-1, is DARVTQTPRHKVTEMGQEVTMRCQPILGHNTVFWYRQTMMQGLELLAYFRNRAPLDDSGMPKDRFSAEMPDATLATLKIQPSEPRDSAVYFCASGLTNTEAFFGQGTRLTVV.